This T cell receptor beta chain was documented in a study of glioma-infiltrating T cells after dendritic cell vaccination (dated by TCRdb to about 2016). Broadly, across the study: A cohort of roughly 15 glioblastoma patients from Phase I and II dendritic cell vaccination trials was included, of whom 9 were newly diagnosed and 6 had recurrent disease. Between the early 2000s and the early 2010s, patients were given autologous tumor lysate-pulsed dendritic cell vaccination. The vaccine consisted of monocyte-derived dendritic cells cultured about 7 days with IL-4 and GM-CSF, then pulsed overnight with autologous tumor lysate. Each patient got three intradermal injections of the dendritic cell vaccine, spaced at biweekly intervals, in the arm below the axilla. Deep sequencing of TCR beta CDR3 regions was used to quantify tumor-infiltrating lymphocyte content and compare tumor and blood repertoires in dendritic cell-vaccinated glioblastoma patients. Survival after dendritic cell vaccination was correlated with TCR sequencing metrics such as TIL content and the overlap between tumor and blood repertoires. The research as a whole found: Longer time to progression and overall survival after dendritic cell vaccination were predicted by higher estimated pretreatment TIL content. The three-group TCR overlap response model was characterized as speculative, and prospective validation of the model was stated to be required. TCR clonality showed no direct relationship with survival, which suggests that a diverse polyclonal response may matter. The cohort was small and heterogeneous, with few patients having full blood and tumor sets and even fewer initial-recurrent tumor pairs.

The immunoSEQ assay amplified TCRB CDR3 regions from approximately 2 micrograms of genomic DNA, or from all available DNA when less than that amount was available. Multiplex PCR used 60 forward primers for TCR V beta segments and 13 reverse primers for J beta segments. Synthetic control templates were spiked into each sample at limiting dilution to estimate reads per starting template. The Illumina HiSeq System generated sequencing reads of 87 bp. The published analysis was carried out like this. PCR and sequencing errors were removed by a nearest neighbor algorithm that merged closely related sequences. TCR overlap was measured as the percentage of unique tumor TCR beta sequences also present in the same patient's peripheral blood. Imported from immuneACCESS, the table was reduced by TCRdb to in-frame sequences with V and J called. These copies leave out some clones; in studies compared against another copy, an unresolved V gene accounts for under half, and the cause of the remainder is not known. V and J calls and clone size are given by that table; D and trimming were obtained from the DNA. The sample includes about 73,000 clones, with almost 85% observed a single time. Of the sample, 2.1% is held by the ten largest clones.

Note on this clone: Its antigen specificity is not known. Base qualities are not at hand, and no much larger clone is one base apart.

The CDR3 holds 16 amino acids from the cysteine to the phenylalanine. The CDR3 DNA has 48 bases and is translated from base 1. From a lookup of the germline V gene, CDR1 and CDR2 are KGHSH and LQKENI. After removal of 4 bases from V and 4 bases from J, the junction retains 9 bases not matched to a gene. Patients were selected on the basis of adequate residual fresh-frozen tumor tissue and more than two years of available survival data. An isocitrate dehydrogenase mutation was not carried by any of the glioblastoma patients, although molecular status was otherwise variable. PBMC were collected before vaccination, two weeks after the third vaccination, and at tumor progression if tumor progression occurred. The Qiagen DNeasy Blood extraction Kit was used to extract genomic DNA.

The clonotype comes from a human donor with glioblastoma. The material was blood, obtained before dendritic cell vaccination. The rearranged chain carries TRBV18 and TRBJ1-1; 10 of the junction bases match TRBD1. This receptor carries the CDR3 CASSQRQGAEGTEAFF. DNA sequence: TGTGCCAGCTCACAGAGACAGGGGGCCGAGGGCACTGAAGCTTTCTTT.